The clone carrying this T cell receptor (beta chain) has more than one count but fewer than ten. TCRdb passed the 5' RACE reads through MiXCR, listing each CDR3 protein once. The data show approximately 260,000 distinct CDR3 sequences, with around 15% seen just once and around 23% held by the top ten. The data originate from a study of T-cell memory formation after mild COVID-19. V lost 5 bases to trimming and J lost 6 bases, with 13 bases between them. Germline assignment: CDR1 MNHEY and CDR2 SMNVEV (reference sequence). The CDR3 sequence is 14 residues long. The chain uses TRBV27 and TRBJ2-2; D gene ambiguous. The TCR was taken from a man younger than 35 who had mild COVID-19 (a few samples of this study predate the infection). Cell type and time point are not known. The sequencing sample was made of PBMCs or a T cell subset sorted from them (not recorded which). Here the CDR3 reads CASSEPTRAGELFF. The CDR3 coding sequence is TGTGCCAGCAGTGAACCCACGCGAGCCGGGGAGCTGTTTTTT.